The 29 T cell receptor beta chains listed next were all sequenced from one sample in a study of T cells in Graves' hyperthyroidism and ophthalmopathy. TCR beta CDR3 region amplification was performed from RNA transcripts. Carried out on the TCR CDR3, a first-round RT-PCR used the HTBI primer set. TCRdb processed the multiplex PCR reads anew with MiXCR; each CDR3 protein has one entry. The sample carries 530,000 or so distinct CDR3 sequences, 35% to 55% recorded once. The sequencing input was peripheral blood or thyroid tissue (not recorded which). These receptor sequences come from a woman under 30 with Graves' hyperthyroidism.

This clonotype came up a few times. The chain carries TRBV20-1 and TRBJ1-5, with unresolved D. This CDR3 has 8 amino acids. Looked up from germline, CDR1 is DFQATT and CDR2 is SNEGSKA (reference sequence). V was cut by 3 bases and J by 12 bases, with 3 bases left in between. As DNA, the CDR3 is TGCAGTGCTAGGCTCCAGCATTTT. Translating it yields CSARLQHF.

In its sample, this clonotype was seen a few times. The chain links TRBV24-1 to TRBJ2-7; no reliable D call. Germline V gene sequence: CDR1 KGHDR, CDR2 SFDVKD. The CDR3 spans 12 residues. Trimming stripped 4 bases from V and 1 base from J, with 4 bases between. This CDR3 is CATSESSYEQYF. In DNA, the CDR3 is TGTGCCACCAGTGAGAGTTCCTACGAGCAGTACTTC.

The chain links TRBV2 to TRBJ2-5; either TRBD1 or TRBD2 may fit D (11 bases each). V lost 1 base to trimming and J lost 5 bases, with 20 bases between them. The CDR3 length is 17 residues. Germline values: CDR1 SNHLY, CDR2 FYNNEI. The CDR3 is CASSEETSGTGGETQYF. The CDR3 bases are TGTGCCAGCAGTGAAGAGACTAGCGGGACAGGGGGTGAGACCCAGTACTTC.

The chain carries TRBV24-1 and TRBJ2-3, with 12 bases that match TRBD1. With V trimmed by 4 bases and J by 1 base, 8 bases remained unmatched. The CDR3 consists of 18 residues. Germline V gives CDR1 KGHDR, CDR2 SFDVKD. The CDR3 sequence is CATSEPRDRGLGTDTQYF. The CDR3 DNA reads TGTGCCACCAGTGAACCCAGGGACAGGGGGCTAGGCACAGATACGCAGTATTTT.

This clonotype has a count of ten or more. The gene calls are TRBV20-1 and TRBJ2-2; possible D gene TRBD2, 5 bases. Per germline, CDR1 DFQATT and CDR2 SNEGSKA (reference sequence). The germline V and J ends were trimmed by 2 bases and 2 bases, with 9 bases remaining between them. This CDR3 spans 14 amino acids. CDR3 bases: TGCAGTGCTAGATGGCGGGTAAACACCGGGGAGCTGTTTTTT. Translation gives CSARWRVNTGELFF.

For the CDR3, the DNA is TGCAGTGCTAGAGCGGGACTAGCGGGAAGGGAGACCCAGTACTTC. Its translation is CSARAGLAGRETQYF. The V and J genes are TRBV20-1 and TRBJ2-5; 13 bases agree with TRBD2. Germline V CDR1 and CDR2: DFQATT, SNEGSKA (reference sequence). This CDR3 has 15 residues. V trimming: 1 base; J trimming: 5 bases; junction bases outside the gene matches: 4.

This chain connects TRBV2 to TRBJ1-2; the D is unclear. The ends were cut back, 2 bases at V and 8 bases at J, with 9 bases in the middle. The CDR3 is 12 residues long. The V gene's germline CDR1 is SNHLY and CDR2 FYNNEI. The CDR3 region is CASSENGRGYTF. The CDR3, as DNA: TGTGCCAGCAGTGAAAACGGGAGAGGCTACACCTTC.

In its sample, this clonotype was seen many times. This sequence joins TRBV9 and TRBJ1-4; D is uncertain. This CDR3 has 15 residues. The V gene's germline CDR1 is SGDLS and CDR2 YYNGEE. Trimming shortened V by 0 bases and J by 5 bases, and 11 bases separated the two germline ends. The DNA for the CDR3 is TGTGCCAGCAGCGTAGCGGGGTCCACGAATGAAAAACTGTTTTTT. Encoded protein: CASSVAGSTNEKLFF.

The gene calls are TRBV7-2 and TRBJ2-5; 13 positions agree with TRBD2. The J call may be faulty, since TRBJ2-1 better matches the DNA end. The germline V gene encodes CDR1 SGHTA and CDR2 FQGNSA. The CDR3 is made up of 16 amino acids. CDR3: CASSPVTSGRLVEQFF. For the CDR3, the DNA is TGTGCCAGCAGCCCAGTGACTAGCGGGAGGCTAGTTGAGCAGTTCTTC.

This clonotype was seen a few times. The chain uses TRBV5-1 and TRBJ2-1, with a weak D call TRBD2 (5 bases). Trimming took 5 bases from V and 6 from J, leaving 12 bases between them. CDR3 size: 13 residues. From germline, CDR1 is SGHRS and CDR2 YFSETQ. The CDR3 DNA sequence: TGCGCCAGCAGTACCGGACTCACCAATGAGCAGTTCTTC. Protein product: CASSTGLTNEQFF. The full variable domain, with the rest looked up from reference TRBV5-1 and TRBJ2-1, is KAGVTQTPRYLIKTRGQQVTLSCSPISGHRSVSWYQQTPGQGLQFLFEYFSETQRNKGNFPGRFSGRQFSNSRSEMNVSTLELGDSALYLCASSTGLTNEQFFGPGTRLTVL.

This clonotype was seen a few times. V and J are TRBV6-2 or TRBV6-3 and TRBJ1-6; D may be TRBD1 (6 bases). The V gene's germline CDR1 is MNHEY and CDR2 SVGEGT. The CDR3 covers 14 residues. Trimming cost V 2 bases and J 10 bases, with 12 bases left between them. The CDR3 sequence: CASSYQGRWSPLHF. DNA of the CDR3: TGTGCCAGCAGTTACCAGGGGCGTTGGTCACCCCTCCACTTT.

The chain is built from TRBV7-2 and TRBJ2-7; tentative D call: TRBD2 (6 bases). Germline V gives CDR1 SGHTA, CDR2 FQGNSA. Trimming took off 7 bases at V and 7 bases at J, with 14 bases between the two ends. The CDR3 spans 12 residues. The CDR3 coding sequence is TGTGCCAGCACCACAGATGGGGGGGAGCAGTACTTC. Amino acids: CASTTDGGEQYF. Filled out from reference TRBV7-2 and TRBJ2-7, the complete variable domain reads GAGVSQSPSNKVTEKGKDVELRCDPISGHTALYWYRQSLGQGLEFLIYFQGNSAPDKSGLPSDRFSAERTGGSVSTLTIQRTQQEDSAVYLCASTTDGGEQYFGPGTRLTVT.

V is TRBV4-2 and J is TRBJ2-7; D is perhaps TRBD2 (7 bases). The CDR3 has 14 residues. Trimming stripped 0 bases from V and 6 bases from J, with 12 bases between. CDR1 and CDR2 (germline): LGHNA, YNFKEQ. The CDR3 sequence is CASSQEGGGSEQYF. Written as DNA, the CDR3 is TGTGCCAGCAGCCAAGAGGGAGGGGGTAGCGAGCAGTACTTC.

This clonotype was counted between two and nine times. The chain combines TRBV11-2 with TRBJ2-5, with TRBD2 identical over 9 bases. This CDR3 has 14 amino acids. The germline V gene encodes CDR1 SGHAT and CDR2 FQNNGV. The V gene end was trimmed by 6 bases and the J gene end by 0 bases; junction bases not matched to a gene: 2. CDR3 amino acids: CASRSGGYQETQYF. The CDR3, as DNA: TGTGCCAGCAGAAGCGGGGGGTACCAAGAGACCCAGTACTTC.

V gene TRBV24-1 combines with J gene TRBJ2-3; D tentatively fits TRBD1 or TRBD2 (5 bases each). The CDR3 contains 20 residues. Germline-derived CDR1 and CDR2 are KGHDR and SFDVKD. V was trimmed by 6 bases and J by 4 bases, leaving 31 bases between them. CDR3 residues: CATSSQMGDLDKKVADTQYF. The CDR3 DNA follows: TGTGCCACCAGTTCACAAATGGGGGATCTGGACAAGAAGGTCGCAGATACGCAGTATTTT.

This clonotype was counted a single time. A much larger clone is a single base away; this may be a read error. The chain uses TRBV19 and TRBJ2-5; 8 bases match TRBD2. This CDR3 contains 15 residues. The V gene end was trimmed by 3 bases and the J gene end by 5 bases; junction bases not matched to a gene: 8. Looked up from germline, CDR1 is LNHDA and CDR2 is SQIVND (reference sequence). CDR3 nucleotide sequence: TGTGCCAGTAGTATTCCCGGGAGGGCCCTCGAGACCCAGTACTTC. Its translation: CASSIPGRALETQYF.

This clonotype has at least ten counts. V is TRBV7-6 and J is TRBJ2-3; D call uncertain. Germline V CDR1 and CDR2: SGHVS, FNYEAQ. V lost 1 base and J 0 bases, leaving 8 bases between the germline ends. CDR3 length: 15 residues. CDR3 sequence (DNA): TGTGCCAGCAGCTTAGAAGAATTCAGCACAGATACGCAGTATTTT. Protein: CASSLEEFSTDTQYF.

On this clonotype: The junction departs from germline at one end; a sequencing error may be responsible. The rearrangement links TRBV2 to TRBJ2-5; 9 nucleotides line up with TRBD2. Germline CDR1 SNHLY, CDR2 FYNNEI. The CDR3 spans 15 residues. CDR3 nucleotide sequence: TGTGCCAGCAGTGAACGTAAAGGCGGGAGGGCCGTACCGTTCTTC. As protein: CASSERKGGRAVPFF.

The chain employs TRBV24-1 and TRBJ2-2, with D possibly being TRBD1 (5 bases). The germline V gene encodes CDR1 KGHDR and CDR2 SFDVKD. V lost 3 bases, J lost 3 bases, and 7 bases lay in between. CDR3 length: 14 amino acids. CDR3 loop: CATSDPRDTGELFF. CDR3 nucleotides: TGTGCCACCAGTGATCCCAGGGACACCGGGGAGCTGTTTTTT.

As for this clonotype: The junction departs from the called germline gene at one end, perhaps through a read error. This chain connects TRBV20-1 to TRBJ2-7; the D gene is possibly TRBD2 (6 bases). CDR1 and CDR2 (germline): DFQATT, SNEGSKA (reference sequence). The CDR3 is 15 residues long. The CDR3 region is CGARDLGGLPYEQYF. Written as DNA, the CDR3 is TGCGGTGCTAGGGATCTCGGCGGACTACCGTATGAGCAGTACTTC.

This clonotype was seen ten or more times. The rearrangement uses TRBV12-3 or TRBV12-4 and TRBJ1-2, with unresolved D. This CDR3 is 15 amino acids long. The V end lost 3 bases, the J end lost 6 bases, and 17 bases lay between the germline ends. Here the CDR3 DNA reads TGTGCCAGCAGTTTGGCTGAGGTCATGATCAATGGCTACACCTTC. Translating it yields CASSLAEVMINGYTF.

The rearrangement links TRBV25-1 to TRBJ1-1; D not certain. Germline lookup yields CDR1 MGHDK and CDR2 SYGVNS. This CDR3 has 14 residues. Trimming shortened V by 6 bases and J by 3 bases, and 14 bases separated the two germline ends. The CDR3 region is CASSASPTDTEAFF. The CDR3, as DNA: TGTGCCAGCAGCGCCTCCCCGACCGACACTGAAGCTTTCTTT.

The chain recombines TRBV7-2 with TRBJ2-7, with 8 bases fitting TRBD1. The end of the DNA is better explained by TRBJ2-1, so the J call may be wrong. CDR3 length: 15 residues. In germline, CDR1 is SGHTA, CDR2 FQGNSA. Here the CDR3 reads CASSPATGATDEQFF. The CDR3 DNA reads as TGTGCCAGCTCACCAGCGACAGGGGCGACAGATGAGCAGTTCTTC.

This clonotype occurred many times. The rearrangement links TRBV7-6 to TRBJ1-1; D is uncertain. Germline V gene lookup returns CDR1 SGHVS and CDR2 FNYEAQ. Deletions cut 2 bases from V and 1 base from J, with 8 bases between. CDR3 length: 14 amino acids. The CDR3 sequence: CASSLSPGNTEAFF. CDR3 in DNA: TGTGCCAGCAGCTTATCACCGGGGAACACTGAAGCTTTCTTT.

On this clonotype: One base away lies a much larger clone, so this may be a sequencing read error. The rearrangement links TRBV4-1 to TRBJ1-5; a weak D match, TRBD1 (5 bases). CDR3 length: 16 amino acids. Germline V gene lookup returns CDR1 MGHRA and CDR2 YSYEKL. Here the CDR3 DNA reads TGCACCAGCAGCCAAGAGTACTTTCAGGGAAGGCAGCCCCAGCATTTT. Translated: CTSSQEYFQGRQPQHF.

This clonotype was seen repeatedly, ten times or more. J is TRBJ1-4 and V is TRBV5-8, with D perhaps matching TRBD1 (5 bases). This CDR3 spans 16 amino acids. Trimming pared 3 bases from V and 8 bases from J, leaving 20 bases between. In germline, CDR1 is SGHTS, CDR2 YDEGEE. CDR3 residues: CASSSRGGPSGEKLFF. The CDR3 DNA is TGTGCCAGCAGCTCCCGGGGCGGGCCTTCGGGAGAAAAACTGTTTTTT.

In the case of this clonotype: Given a much more abundant clone one base away, this may be a read error. The J gene is TRBJ2-6, the V gene TRBV6-6; 8 bases line up with TRBD2. Germline assignment: CDR1 MNHNY and CDR2 SVGAGI (reference sequence). V trimming: 6 bases; J trimming: 0 bases; junction bases outside the gene matches: 4. This CDR3 spans 16 amino acids. The CDR3 protein is CASSSGGHSGANVLTF. The CDR3 nucleotides are TGTGCCAGCAGCAGCGGGGGCCACTCTGGGGCCAACGTCCTGACTTTC.

The chain employs TRBV12-3 or TRBV12-4 and TRBJ2-7, with 7 bases fitting TRBD2. This CDR3 comprises 14 residues. The ends lost 8 bases at V and 2 bases at J; junction bases unmatched: 9. The CDR3 is CASRQRAGPYEQYF. In DNA form, the CDR3 reads TGTGCCAGCCGTCAAAGAGCGGGGCCCTACGAGCAGTACTTC.

This sequence joins TRBV19 and TRBJ2-7, with 12 bases aligning to TRBD2. The J call may be wrong; the DNA end is better matched by TRBJ2-1. Germline CDR1 and CDR2: LNHDA and SQIVND (reference sequence). The CDR3 runs to 13 residues. CDR3 protein: CASSRLAGDEQFF. The DNA of the CDR3 is TGTGCCAGTAGCAGACTAGCGGGGGATGAGCAGTTCTTC.